This T cell receptor beta chain was sequenced for a study of shared clonotypes between healthy human individuals. V shed 0 bases and J 6 bases; nucleotides not matched to a gene: 6. Germline CDR1 GTSNPN, CDR2 SVGIG (reference sequence). The CDR3 contains 16 residues. Assay: immunoSEQ multiplex PCR; the TCRdb copy retains only in-frame clones and omits some. This table holds approximately 2,300,000 clones, under 95% found once. The source of this sequence is a man aged 18-30 years in good health. Some clones in this sample may be carry-over from other donors' samples. Sequencing was done on a sample of naive CD4+ T cells from PBMCs. Subset here: CD45RA+ positively selected. The chain recombines TRBV30 with TRBJ2-1, with TRBD2 identical over 12 bases. The CDR3 protein is CAWSVLLAGGPNEQFF. CDR3 bases: TGTGCCTGGAGTGTTCTTCTAGCGGGAGGGCCCAATGAGCAGTTCTTC.